The T cell receptor (beta chain) described here comes from a study of cytomegalovirus exposure and HLA in healthy donors. Points from the study as a whole: While the bulk of TCR sequences proved rare, some public TCRs turned up in many donors.

A remark on this clone: The antigen is undetermined.

Primers: 60 Vbeta forward and 13 Jbeta reverse. Method: immunoSEQ multiplex PCR; TCRdb's copy keeps in-frame clones and lacks some. The sample lists 150,000 to 200,000 clones, over 80% seen once, with less than 5% in the top ten. Germline V gene lookup returns CDR1 MGHRA and CDR2 YSYEKL. The CDR3 has 15 amino acids. V trimming: 3 bases; J trimming: 12 bases; junction bases outside the gene matches: 12. The sequencing input was PBMCs. The J gene is TRBJ2-1, the V gene TRBV4-1; 9 bases agree with TRBD1. The receptor's source is a man aged 50-59 years in good health and CMV-seropositive. The CDR3 spells CASSHGQGRVLGQFF. Here the CDR3 DNA reads TGCGCCAGCAGCCACGGACAGGGGAGGGTCTTGGGGCAGTTCTTC.